The rows below give T cell receptor beta chains drawn from one sample of a study of CD8 T cells in Susac syndrome. MiXCR, run by TCRdb on the immunoSEQ multiplex PCR reads, gives a single entry per CDR3 protein. The sample includes under 150,000 distinct CDR3 sequences, around 75% of them seen just once. The specimen was CD8+ T cells from PBMCs. These receptors all stem from a human donor with multiple sclerosis. The CDR3 runs from the conserved cysteine through the conserved F or W. The D gene is left open where the match is weak. Part of the rows lack a size; the others show once, few, many or a class for expanded clones.

clone size	D gene	V gene	J gene	CDR3 protein	CDR3 DNA
-	-	TRBV2	TRBJ2-2	CASRGRNFVAGELFF	TGTGCCAGCAGAGGTCGCAACTTCGTCGCCGGGGAGCTGTTTTTT
-	-	TRBV27	TRBJ2-7	CASSPTGGEQYF	TGTGCCAGCAGCCCGACTGGAGGCGAGCAGTACTTC
once	-	TRBV20-1	TRBJ2-3	CSAREGTWGSGTDTQYF	TGCAGTGCTAGAGAGGGGACATGGGGGAGTGGCACAGATACGCAGTATTTT
-	-	TRBV12-3/TRBV12-4	TRBJ1-1	CASSLEPGGMNTEAFF	TGTGCCAGCAGTTTAGAACCGGGAGGGATGAACACTGAAGCTTTCTTT
-	TRBD1	TRBV6-6	TRBJ1-4	CASIRYRGRSNEKLFF	TGTGCCAGCATCAGATACAGGGGTCGGTCCAATGAAAAACTGTTTTTT
-	TRBD1	TRBV7-9	TRBJ1-1	CASRGQGMTEAFF	TGTGCCAGCAGAGGACAGGGTATGACTGAAGCTTTCTTT
-	TRBD2	TRBV20-1	TRBJ2-5	CSAISGKDETQYF	TGCAGTGCTATTAGCGGGAAAGATGAGACCCAGTACTTC
-	-	TRBV13	TRBJ2-1	CASSLYMVRGEQFF	TGTGCCAGCAGCCTCTATATGGTTCGGGGCGAGCAGTTCTTC
few	-	TRBV5-5	TRBJ2-1	CASSLGVAPPGNEQFF	TGTGCCAGCAGCTTAGGTGTCGCCCCTCCGGGCAATGAGCAGTTCTTC
-	-	TRBV30	TRBJ2-1	CAWSVQDGDRPYNEQFF	TGTGCCTGGAGTGTACAGGATGGAGACAGACCCTACAATGAGCAGTTCTTC
-	-	TRBV2	TRBJ1-4	CASSEDLREEKKLFF	TGTGCCAGCAGTGAAGATTTGAGGGAAGAAAAAAAACTGTTTTTT
-	TRBD1	TRBV6-1	TRBJ1-1	CASSERWGTGMGNTEAFF	TGTGCCAGCAGTGAACGGTGGGGGACAGGGATGGGTAATACTGAAGCTTTCTTT
-	-	TRBV11-3	TRBJ2-3	CASSTRDTYPQDTQYF	TGTGCCAGCAGCACCCGGGACACTTATCCACAAGATACGCAGTATTTT
once	-	TRBV10-3	TRBJ2-3	CAIRAGFADTQYF	TGTGCCATCAGAGCAGGATTCGCAGATACGCAGTATTTT
-	-	TRBV27	TRBJ2-7	CASSWGQGMAYEQYF	TGTGCCAGCAGCTGGGGGCAGGGGATGGCCTACGAGCAGTACTTC
-	TRBD1	TRBV27	TRBJ1-5	CASSLTGHPLGQPQHF	TGTGCCAGCAGTTTGACAGGGCACCCGCTTGGCCAGCCCCAGCATTTT
-	-	TRBV6-5	TRBJ2-2	CASSMIRWGELFF	TGTGCCAGCAGTATGATACGGTGGGGGGAGCTGTTTTTT